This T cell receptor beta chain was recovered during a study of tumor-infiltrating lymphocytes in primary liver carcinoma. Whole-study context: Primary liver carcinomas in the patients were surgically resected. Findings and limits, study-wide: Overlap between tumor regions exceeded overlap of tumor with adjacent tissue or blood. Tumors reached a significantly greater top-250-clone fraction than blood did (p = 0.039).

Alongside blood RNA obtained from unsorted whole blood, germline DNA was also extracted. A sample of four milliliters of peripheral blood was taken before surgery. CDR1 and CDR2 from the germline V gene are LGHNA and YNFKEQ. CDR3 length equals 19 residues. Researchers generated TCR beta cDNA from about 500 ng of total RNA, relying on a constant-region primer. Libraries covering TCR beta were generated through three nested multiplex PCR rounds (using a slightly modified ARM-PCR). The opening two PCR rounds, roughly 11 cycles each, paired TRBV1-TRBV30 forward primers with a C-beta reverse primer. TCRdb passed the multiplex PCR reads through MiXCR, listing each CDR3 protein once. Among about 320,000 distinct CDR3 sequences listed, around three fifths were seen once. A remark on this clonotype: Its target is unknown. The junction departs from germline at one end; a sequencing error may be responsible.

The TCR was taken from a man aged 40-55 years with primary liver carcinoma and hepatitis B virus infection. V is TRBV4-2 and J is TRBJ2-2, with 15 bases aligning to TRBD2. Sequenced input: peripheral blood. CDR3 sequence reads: CDSSQGKGTSGRNTGELFF. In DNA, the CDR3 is TGTGACAGCAGCCAAGGGAAAGGGACTAGCGGGAGGAACACCGGGGAGCTGTTTTTC.